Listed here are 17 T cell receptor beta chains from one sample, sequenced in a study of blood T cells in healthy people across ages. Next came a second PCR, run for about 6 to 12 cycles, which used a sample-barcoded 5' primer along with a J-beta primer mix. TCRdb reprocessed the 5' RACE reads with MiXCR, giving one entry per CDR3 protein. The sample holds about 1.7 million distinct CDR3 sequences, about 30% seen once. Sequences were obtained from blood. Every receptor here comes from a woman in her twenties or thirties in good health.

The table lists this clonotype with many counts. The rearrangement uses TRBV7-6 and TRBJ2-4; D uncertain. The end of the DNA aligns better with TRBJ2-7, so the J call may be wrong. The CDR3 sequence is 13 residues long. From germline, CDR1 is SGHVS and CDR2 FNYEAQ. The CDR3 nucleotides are TGTGCCAGCAGCTCCCCGCCCACCAACGAGCAGTACTTC. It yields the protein CASSSPPTNEQYF.

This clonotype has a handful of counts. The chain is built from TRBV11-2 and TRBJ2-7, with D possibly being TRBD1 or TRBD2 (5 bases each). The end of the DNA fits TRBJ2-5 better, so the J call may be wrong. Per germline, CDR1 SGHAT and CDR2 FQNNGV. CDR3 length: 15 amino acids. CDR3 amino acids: CASSGARGFEKTQYF. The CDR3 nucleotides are TGTGCCAGCAGCGGGGCTCGGGGCTTCGAGAAGACCCAGTACTTC.

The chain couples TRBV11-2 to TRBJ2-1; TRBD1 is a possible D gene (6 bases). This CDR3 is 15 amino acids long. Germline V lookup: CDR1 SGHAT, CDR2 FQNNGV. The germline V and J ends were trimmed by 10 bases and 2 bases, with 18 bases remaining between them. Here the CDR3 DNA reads TGTGCCAACACCAGGGGCAGTAGGACCTACAATGAGCAGTTCTTC. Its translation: CANTRGSRTYNEQFF.

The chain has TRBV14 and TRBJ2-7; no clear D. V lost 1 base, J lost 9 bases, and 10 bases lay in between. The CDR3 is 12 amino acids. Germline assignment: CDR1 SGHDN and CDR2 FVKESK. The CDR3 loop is CASSQGGRWQYF. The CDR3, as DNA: TGTGCCAGCAGCCAAGGTGGACGCTGGCAGTACTTC.

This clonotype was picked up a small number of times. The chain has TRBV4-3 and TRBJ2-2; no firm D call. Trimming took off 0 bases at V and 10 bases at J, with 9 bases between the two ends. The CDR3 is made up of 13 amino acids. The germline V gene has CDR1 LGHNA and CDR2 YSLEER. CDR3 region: CASSQDVAAELFF. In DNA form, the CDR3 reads TGCGCCAGCAGCCAAGATGTGGCCGCGGAGCTGTTTTTT.

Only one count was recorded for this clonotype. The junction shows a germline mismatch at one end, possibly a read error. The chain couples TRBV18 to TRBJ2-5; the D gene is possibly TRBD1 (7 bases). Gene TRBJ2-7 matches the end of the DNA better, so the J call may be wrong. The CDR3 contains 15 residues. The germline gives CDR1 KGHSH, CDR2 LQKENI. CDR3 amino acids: CGSSPQGGKGDEQYF. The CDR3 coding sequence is TGTGGCAGCTCACCGCAGGGGGGCAAGGGGGACGAGCAGTACTTC.

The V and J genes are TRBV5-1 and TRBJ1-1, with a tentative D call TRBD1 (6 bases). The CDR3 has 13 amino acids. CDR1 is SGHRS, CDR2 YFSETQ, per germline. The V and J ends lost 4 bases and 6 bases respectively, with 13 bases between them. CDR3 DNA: TGCGCCAGCAGCCCACAGGGTAACGCTGAAGCTTTCTTT. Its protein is CASSPQGNAEAFF.

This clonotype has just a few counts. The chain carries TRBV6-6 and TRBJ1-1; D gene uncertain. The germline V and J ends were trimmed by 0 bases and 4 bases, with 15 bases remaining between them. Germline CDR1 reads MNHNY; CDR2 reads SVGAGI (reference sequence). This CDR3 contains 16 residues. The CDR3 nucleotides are TGTGCCAGCAGTTACTCGAGAGTAAGAGATCGCACTGAAGCTTTCTTT. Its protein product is CASSYSRVRDRTEAFF.

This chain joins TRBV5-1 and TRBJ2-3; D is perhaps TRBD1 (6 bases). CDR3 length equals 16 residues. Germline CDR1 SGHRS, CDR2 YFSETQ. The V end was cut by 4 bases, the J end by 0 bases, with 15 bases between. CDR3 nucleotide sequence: TGCGCCAGCAGCGTTTTGACAGGCGCCAGCACAGATACGCAGTATTTT. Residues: CASSVLTGASTDTQYF.

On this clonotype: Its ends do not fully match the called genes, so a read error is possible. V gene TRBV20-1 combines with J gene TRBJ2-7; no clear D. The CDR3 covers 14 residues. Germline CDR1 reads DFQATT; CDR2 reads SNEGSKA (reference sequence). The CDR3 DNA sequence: TGCAGTGCAAGAGACCCGCCCTCCTACAATGAGCAGTACTTC. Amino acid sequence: CSARDPPSYNEQYF.

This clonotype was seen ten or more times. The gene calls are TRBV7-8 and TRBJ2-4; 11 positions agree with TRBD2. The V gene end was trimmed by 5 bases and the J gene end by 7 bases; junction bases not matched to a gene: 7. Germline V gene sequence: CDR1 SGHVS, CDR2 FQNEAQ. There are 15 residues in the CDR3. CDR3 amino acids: CASSALAGVRNIQYF. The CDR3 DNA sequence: TGTGCCAGCAGCGCACTAGCGGGAGTAAGGAACATTCAGTACTTC.

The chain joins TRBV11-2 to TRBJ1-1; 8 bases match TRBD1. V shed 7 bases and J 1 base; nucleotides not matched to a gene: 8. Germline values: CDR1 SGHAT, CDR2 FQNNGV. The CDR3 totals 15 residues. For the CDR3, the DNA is TGTGCCAGCACCAAGCAGGGGGCGCAGAACACTGAAGCTTTCTTT. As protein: CASTKQGAQNTEAFF.

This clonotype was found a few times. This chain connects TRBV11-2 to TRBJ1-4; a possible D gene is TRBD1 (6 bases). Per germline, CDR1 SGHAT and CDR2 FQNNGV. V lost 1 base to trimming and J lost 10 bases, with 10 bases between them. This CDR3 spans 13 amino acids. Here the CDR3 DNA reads TGTGCCAGCAGCTTAGGAGAAGGGGGAAAACTGTTTTTT. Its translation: CASSLGEGGKLFF. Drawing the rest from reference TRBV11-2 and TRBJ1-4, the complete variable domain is EAGVAQSPRYKIIEKRQSVAFWCNPISGHATLYWYQQILGQGPKLLIQFQNNGVVDDSQLPKDRFSAERLKGVDSTLKIQPAKLEDSAVYLCASSLGEGGKLFFGSGTQLSVL.

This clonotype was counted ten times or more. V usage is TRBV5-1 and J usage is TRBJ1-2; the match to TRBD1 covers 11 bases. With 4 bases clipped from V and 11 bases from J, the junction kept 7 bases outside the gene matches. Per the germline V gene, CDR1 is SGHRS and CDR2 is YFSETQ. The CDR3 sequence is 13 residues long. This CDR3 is CASSPGTGGGYTF. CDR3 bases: TGCGCCAGCAGCCCTGGGACAGGGGGAGGTTACACCTTC.

This CDR3 is CASSEGTATDTQYF. The CDR3, as DNA: TGTGCCAGCAGTGAAGGAACCGCCACAGATACGCAGTATTTT. The chain links TRBV6-1 to TRBJ2-3; no firm D call. Deletions cut 1 base from V and 2 bases from J, with 7 bases between. Germline V gives CDR1 MNHNS, CDR2 SASEGT. The CDR3 spans 14 residues.

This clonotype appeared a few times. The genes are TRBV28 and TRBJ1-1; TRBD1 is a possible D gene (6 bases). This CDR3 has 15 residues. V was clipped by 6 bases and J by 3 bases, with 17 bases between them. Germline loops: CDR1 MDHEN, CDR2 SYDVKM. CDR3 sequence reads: CASRMDSPLHTEAFF. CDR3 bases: TGTGCCAGCAGGATGGACAGCCCATTACACACTGAAGCTTTCTTT.

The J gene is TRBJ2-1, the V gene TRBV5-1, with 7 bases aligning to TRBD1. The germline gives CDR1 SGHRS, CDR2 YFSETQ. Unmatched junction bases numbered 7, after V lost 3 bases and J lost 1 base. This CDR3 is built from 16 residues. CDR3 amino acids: CASSWGPRGSYNEQFF. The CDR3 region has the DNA TGCGCCAGCAGCTGGGGACCCAGGGGGTCCTACAATGAGCAGTTCTTC.